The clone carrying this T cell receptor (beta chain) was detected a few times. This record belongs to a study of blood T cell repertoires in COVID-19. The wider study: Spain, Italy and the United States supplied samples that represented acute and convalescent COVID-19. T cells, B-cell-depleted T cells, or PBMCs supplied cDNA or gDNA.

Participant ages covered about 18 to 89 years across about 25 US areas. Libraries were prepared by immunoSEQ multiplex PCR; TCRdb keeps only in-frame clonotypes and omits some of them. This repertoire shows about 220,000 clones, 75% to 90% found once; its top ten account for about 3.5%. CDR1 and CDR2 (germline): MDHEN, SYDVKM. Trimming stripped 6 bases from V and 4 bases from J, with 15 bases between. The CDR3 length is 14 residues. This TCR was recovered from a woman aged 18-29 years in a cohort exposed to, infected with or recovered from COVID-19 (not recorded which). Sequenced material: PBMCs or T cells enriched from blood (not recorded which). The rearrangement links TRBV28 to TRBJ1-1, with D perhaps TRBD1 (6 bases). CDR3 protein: CASRSGVGGTEAFF. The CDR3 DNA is TGTGCCAGCAGGTCAGGGGTTGGGGGCACTGAAGCTTTCTTT.